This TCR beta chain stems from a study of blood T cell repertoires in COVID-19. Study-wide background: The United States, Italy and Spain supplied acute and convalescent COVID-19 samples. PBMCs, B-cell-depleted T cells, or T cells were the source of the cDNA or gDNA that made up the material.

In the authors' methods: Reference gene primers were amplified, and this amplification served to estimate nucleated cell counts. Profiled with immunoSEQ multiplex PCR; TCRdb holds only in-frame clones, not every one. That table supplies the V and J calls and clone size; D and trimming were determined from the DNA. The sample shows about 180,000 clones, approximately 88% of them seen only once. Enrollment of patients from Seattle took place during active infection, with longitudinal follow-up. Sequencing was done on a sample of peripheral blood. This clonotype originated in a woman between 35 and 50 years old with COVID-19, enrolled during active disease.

CDR3 loop: CASSDIGGGANEQFF. In nucleotides, the CDR3 is TGCGCCAGCAGTGATATTGGCGGGGGGGCGAATGAGCAGTTCTTC. V is TRBV10-2 and J is TRBJ2-1; the match to TRBD2 covers 9 bases. The CDR3 spans 15 residues. V was pared by 3 bases and J by 7 bases, with 7 bases of the junction left unmatched. Germline V gene sequence: CDR1 WSHSY, CDR2 SAAADI.